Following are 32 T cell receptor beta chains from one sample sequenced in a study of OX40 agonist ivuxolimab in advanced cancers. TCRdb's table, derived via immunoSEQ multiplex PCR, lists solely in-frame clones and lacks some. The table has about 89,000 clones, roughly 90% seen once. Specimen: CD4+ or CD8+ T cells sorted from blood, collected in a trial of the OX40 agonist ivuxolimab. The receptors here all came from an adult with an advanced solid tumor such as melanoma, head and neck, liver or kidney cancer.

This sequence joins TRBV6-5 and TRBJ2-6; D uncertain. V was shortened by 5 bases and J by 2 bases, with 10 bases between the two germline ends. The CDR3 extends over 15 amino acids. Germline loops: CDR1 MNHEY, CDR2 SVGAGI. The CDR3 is CASSPRTTGANVLTF. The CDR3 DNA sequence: TGTGCCAGCAGTCCACGTACCACTGGGGCCAACGTCCTGACTTTC.

DNA for the CDR3: TGTGCCAGCAGCCAGGGGATTCGGAGGGGAAGAAACTACGAGCAGTACTTC. Translated: CASSQGIRRGRNYEQYF. The V gene is TRBV14, the J gene TRBJ2-7, with D perhaps TRBD2 (6 bases). Looked up from germline, CDR1 is SGHDN and CDR2 is FVKESK. The CDR3 extends over 17 amino acids. Between the trimmed V and J ends, which lost 3 bases and 3 bases, there was a span of 21 bases.

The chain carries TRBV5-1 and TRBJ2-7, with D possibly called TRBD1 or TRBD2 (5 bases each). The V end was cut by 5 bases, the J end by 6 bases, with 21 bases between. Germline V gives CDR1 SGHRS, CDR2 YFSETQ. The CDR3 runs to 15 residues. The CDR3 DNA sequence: TGCGCCAGCAGACAATTTCCCCGGGACCTTCTCGAGCAGTACTTC. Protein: CASRQFPRDLLEQYF.

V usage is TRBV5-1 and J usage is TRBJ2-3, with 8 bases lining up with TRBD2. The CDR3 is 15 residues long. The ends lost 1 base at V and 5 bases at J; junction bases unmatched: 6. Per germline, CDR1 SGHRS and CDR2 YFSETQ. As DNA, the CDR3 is TGCGCCAGCAGCTTGACGGGGGGGCCCGGAGATACGCAGTATTTT. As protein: CASSLTGGPGDTQYF.

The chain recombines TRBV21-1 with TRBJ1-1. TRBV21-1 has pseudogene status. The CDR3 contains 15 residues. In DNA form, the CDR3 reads TGTGCCAGCAGCATAACATGTTGGGAGTTCACTGAAGCTTTCTTT. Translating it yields CASSITCWEFTEAFF.

The CDR3 nucleotides read TGCGCCAGCAGCTGGGCTAGCGGGGGGGCTGAGACCCAGTACTTC. It codes for CASSWASGGAETQYF. The chain carries TRBV5-1 and TRBJ2-5; 12 nucleotides agree with TRBD2. This CDR3 spans 15 amino acids. Trimming took 3 bases from V and 5 from J; bases not matched to a gene: 5. The germline V gene has CDR1 SGHRS and CDR2 YFSETQ.

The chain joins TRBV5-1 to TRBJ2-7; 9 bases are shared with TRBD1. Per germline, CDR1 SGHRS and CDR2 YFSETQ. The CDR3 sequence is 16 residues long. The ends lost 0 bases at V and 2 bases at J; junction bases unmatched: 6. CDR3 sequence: CASSLAWDRVPYEQYF. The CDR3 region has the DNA TGCGCCAGCAGCTTGGCTTGGGACAGGGTCCCCTACGAGCAGTACTTC.

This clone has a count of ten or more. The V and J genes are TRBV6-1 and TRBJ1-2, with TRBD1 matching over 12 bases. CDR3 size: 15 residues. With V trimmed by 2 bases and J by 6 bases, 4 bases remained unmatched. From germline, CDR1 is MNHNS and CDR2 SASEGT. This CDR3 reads CASSEPGTGGHGYTF. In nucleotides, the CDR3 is TGTGCCAGCAGTGAACCCGGGACAGGGGGCCATGGCTACACCTTC.

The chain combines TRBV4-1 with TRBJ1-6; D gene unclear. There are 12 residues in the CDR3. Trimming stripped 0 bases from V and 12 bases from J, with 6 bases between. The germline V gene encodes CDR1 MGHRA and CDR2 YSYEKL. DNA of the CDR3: TGCGCCAGCAGCCAAGAGCCGGGACCCCTCCACTTT. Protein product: CASSQEPGPLHF.

The CDR3 DNA reads as TGTGCCATCAGCCAAAACAGGGGCGATAATTCACCCCTCCACTTT. As protein: CAISQNRGDNSPLHF. The chain recombines TRBV10-3 with TRBJ1-6; 7 nucleotides match TRBD1. The CDR3 length is 15 residues. Losses at the gene ends were 6 bases for V and 5 bases for J; bases not matched to a gene: 7. The germline V gene has CDR1 ENHRY and CDR2 SYGVKD.

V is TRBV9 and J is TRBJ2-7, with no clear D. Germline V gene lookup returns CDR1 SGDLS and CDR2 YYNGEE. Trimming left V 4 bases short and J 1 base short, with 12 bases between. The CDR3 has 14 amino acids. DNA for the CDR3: TGTGCCAGCAGCCCCGCAACACGTTCCTACGAGCAGTACTTC. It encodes CASSPATRSYEQYF.

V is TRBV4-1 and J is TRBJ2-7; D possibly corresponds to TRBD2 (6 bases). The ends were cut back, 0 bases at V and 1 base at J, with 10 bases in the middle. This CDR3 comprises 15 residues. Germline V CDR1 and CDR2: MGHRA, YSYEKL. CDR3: CASSQDWGTSYEQYF. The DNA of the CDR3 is TGCGCCAGCAGCCAAGATTGGGGGACTTCCTACGAGCAGTACTTC.

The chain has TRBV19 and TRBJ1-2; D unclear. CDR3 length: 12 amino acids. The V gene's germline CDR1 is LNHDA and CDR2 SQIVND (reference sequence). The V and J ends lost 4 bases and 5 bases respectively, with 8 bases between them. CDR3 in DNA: TGTGCCAGTAGTACTACGGCATATGGCTACACCTTC. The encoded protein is CASSTTAYGYTF.

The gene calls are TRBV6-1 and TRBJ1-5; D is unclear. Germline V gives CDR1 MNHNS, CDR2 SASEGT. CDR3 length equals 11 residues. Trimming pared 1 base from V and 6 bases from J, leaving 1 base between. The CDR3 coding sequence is TGTGCCAGCAGTGAAGTTCAGCCCCAGCATTTT. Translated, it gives CASSEVQPQHF.

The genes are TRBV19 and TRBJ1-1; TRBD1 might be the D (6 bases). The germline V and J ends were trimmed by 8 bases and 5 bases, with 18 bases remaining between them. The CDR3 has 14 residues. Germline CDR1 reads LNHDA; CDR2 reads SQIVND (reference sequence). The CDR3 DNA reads TGTGCCAGTGCTGGCAGGGGAAGTACGACTGAAGCTTTCTTT. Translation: CASAGRGSTTEAFF.

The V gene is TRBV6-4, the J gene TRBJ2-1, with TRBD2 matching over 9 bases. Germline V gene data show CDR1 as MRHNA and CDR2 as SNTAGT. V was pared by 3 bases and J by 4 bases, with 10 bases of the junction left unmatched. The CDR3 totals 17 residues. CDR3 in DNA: TGTGCCAGCAGTGATCTGGCGGGGGGGCGCCTATACAATGAGCAGTTCTTC. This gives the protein CASSDLAGGRLYNEQFF.

The CDR3 DNA reads as TGTGCCAGCAGCTATCCAGGGGGCGTCTATGGCTACACCTTC. It codes for CASSYPGGVYGYTF. The rearrangement links TRBV14 to TRBJ1-2, with TRBD1 identical over 8 bases. Germline V gene lookup returns CDR1 SGHDN and CDR2 FVKESK. J lost 4 bases, V lost 5 bases, and 6 bases had no gene match. This CDR3 is 14 amino acids long.

CDR3 loop: CAISESGRAANTEAFF. The CDR3 bases are TGTGCCATCAGTGAGTCGGGCAGGGCCGCTAACACTGAAGCTTTCTTT. The chain employs TRBV10-3 and TRBJ1-1; D perhaps matches TRBD1 (5 bases). The V and J ends lost 0 bases and 2 bases respectively, with 13 bases between them. The germline CDR1 and CDR2 sequences are ENHRY and SYGVKD. The CDR3 has 16 amino acids.

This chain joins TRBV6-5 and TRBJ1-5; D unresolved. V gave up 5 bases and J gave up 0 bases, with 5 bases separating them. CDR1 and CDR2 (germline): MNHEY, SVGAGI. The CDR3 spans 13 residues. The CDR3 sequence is CASSKNSNQPQHF. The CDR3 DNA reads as TGTGCCAGCAGTAAAAATAGCAATCAGCCCCAGCATTTT.

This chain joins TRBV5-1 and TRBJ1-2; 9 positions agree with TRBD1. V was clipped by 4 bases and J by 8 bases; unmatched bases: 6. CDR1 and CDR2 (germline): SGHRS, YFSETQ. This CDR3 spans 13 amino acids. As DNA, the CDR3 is TGCGCCAGCAGCCCGGGGGACAGGGTAGGCTACACCTTC. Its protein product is CASSPGDRVGYTF. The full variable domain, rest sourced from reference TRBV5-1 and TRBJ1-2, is KAGVTQTPRYLIKTRGQQVTLSCSPISGHRSVSWYQQTPGQGLQFLFEYFSETQRNKGNFPGRFSGRQFSNSRSEMNVSTLELGDSALYLCASSPGDRVGYTFGSGTRLTVV.

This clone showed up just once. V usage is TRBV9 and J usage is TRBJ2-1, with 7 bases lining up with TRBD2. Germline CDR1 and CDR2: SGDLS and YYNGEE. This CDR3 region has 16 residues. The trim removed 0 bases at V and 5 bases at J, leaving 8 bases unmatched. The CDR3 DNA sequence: TGTGCCAGCAGCGTAGTCCCAGCGGGGCTTAACAATGAGCAGTTCTTC. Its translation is CASSVVPAGLNNEQFF.

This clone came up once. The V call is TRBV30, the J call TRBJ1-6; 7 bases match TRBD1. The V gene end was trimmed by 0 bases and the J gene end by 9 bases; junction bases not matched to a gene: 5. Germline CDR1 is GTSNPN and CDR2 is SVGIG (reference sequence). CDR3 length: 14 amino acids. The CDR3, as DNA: TGTGCCTGGAGTGTGGGGACAGCTGGTTCACCCCTCCACTTT. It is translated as CAWSVGTAGSPLHF.

The CDR3 reads CASSLGPGQTTNYGYTF. The CDR3 bases are TGTGCCAGCAGCTTGGGACCGGGACAGACTACTAACTATGGCTACACCTTC. The J gene is TRBJ1-2, the V gene TRBV5-4; 7 bases fit TRBD1. Germline assignment: CDR1 SGHNT and CDR2 YYREEE (reference sequence). The CDR3 is 17 amino acids. V trimming: 0 bases; J trimming: 0 bases; junction bases outside the gene matches: 8. Full variable domain (outside the CDR3, taken from reference TRBV5-4 and TRBJ1-2): ETGVTQSPTHLIKTRGQQVTLRCSSQSGHNTVSWYQQALGQGPQFIFQYYREEENGRGNFPPRFSGLQFPNYSSELNVNALELDDSALYLCASSLGPGQTTNYGYTFGSGTRLTVV.

CDR3 amino acids: CASSVQGNEQFF. The CDR3 DNA is TGTGCCAGCAGCGTACAAGGTAATGAGCAGTTCTTC. This chain connects TRBV9 to TRBJ2-1, with D unclear. CDR3 length: 12 amino acids. Germline loops: CDR1 SGDLS, CDR2 YYNGEE. The V end lost 1 base, the J end lost 7 bases, and 6 bases lay between the germline ends.

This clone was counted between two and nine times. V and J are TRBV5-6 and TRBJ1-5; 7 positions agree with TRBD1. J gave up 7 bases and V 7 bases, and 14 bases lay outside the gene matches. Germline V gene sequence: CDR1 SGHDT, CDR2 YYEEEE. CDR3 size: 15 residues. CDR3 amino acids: CASCARTGSCQPQHF. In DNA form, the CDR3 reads TGTGCCAGCTGTGCAAGGACAGGATCATGCCAGCCCCAGCATTTT.

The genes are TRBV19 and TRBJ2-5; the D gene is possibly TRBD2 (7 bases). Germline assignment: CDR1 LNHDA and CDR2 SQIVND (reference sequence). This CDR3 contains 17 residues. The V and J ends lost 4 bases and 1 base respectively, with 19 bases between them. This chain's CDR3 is CASSRGGAGVVQETQYF. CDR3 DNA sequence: TGTGCCAGTAGTAGGGGAGGGGCAGGGGTGGTCCAAGAGACCCAGTACTTC.

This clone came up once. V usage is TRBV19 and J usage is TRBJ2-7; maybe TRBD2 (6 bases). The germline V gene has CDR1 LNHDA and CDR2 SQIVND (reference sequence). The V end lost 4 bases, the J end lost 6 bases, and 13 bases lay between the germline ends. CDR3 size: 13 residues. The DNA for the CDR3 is TGTGCCAGTAGTAACGCGCTGGGGGGCGAGCAGTACTTC. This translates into CASSNALGGEQYF.

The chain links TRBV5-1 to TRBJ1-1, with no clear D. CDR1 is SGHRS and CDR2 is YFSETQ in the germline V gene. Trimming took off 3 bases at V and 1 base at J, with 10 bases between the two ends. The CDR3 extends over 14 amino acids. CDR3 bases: TGCGCCAGCAGCTCCGAGGGTTGGAACACTGAAGCTTTCTTT. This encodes CASSSEGWNTEAFF. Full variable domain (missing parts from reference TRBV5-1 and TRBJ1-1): KAGVTQTPRYLIKTRGQQVTLSCSPISGHRSVSWYQQTPGQGLQFLFEYFSETQRNKGNFPGRFSGRQFSNSRSEMNVSTLELGDSALYLCASSSEGWNTEAFFGQGTRLTVV.

The CDR3 bases are TGCAGCGTTTCCATGGGTCCTGGAAACTATGGCTACACCTTC. Translation gives CSVSMGPGNYGYTF. This rearrangement joins TRBV29-1 to TRBJ1-2; D is undetermined. CDR3 size: 14 residues. V was clipped by 5 bases and J by 2 bases, with 15 bases between them. CDR1 and CDR2 from the germline V gene are SQVTM and ANQGSEA.

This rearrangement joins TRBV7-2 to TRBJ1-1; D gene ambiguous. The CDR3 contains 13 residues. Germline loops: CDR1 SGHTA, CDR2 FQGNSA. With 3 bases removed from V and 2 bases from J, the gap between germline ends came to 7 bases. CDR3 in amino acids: CASSFSDNTEAFF. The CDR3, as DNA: TGTGCCAGCAGCTTTTCGGATAACACTGAAGCTTTCTTT.

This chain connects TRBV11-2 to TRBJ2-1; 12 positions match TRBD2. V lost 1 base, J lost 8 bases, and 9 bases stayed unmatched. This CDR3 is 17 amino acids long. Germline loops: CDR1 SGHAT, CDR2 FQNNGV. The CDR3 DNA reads TGTGCCAGCAGCTTAGCGGCTAGCGGGGGGGCCGGGCATGAGCAGTTCTTC. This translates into CASSLAASGGAGHEQFF.

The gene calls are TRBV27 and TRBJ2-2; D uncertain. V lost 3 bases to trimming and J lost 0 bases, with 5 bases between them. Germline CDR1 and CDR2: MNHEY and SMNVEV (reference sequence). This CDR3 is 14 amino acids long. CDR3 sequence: CASSLRANTGELFF. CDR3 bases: TGTGCCAGCAGTTTGCGCGCGAACACCGGGGAGCTGTTTTTT.